The clone carrying this TCR beta chain occurred a few times. These data originate in a study of blood T cell repertoires in COVID-19. Study summary: The United States, Italy and Spain provided the acute and convalescent COVID-19 samples. In each case, the material was cDNA or gDNA derived from T cells, B-cell-depleted T cells, or PBMCs.

The assay was immunoSEQ multiplex PCR, and TCRdb's table has in-frame clones only and misses some. The top ten hold 1.8% of the sample, which has about 140,000 clones, approximately 88% seen once. The specimen sequenced was peripheral blood. This clonotype was sampled from a man in his sixties or seventies with acute or convalescent COVID-19.

Here the CDR3 DNA reads TGTGCCAGCAGCCATGCTCAGTCCTACAATGAGCAGTTCTTC. Its protein is CASSHAQSYNEQFF. This sequence joins TRBV14 and TRBJ2-1; the D is unclear. CDR1 is SGHDN, CDR2 FVKESK, per germline. CDR3 size: 14 residues. Deletions cut 3 bases from V and 1 base from J, with 7 bases between.